The rows below give T cell receptor beta chains drawn from one sample of a study of beta chain features in type 1 diabetes. Clones were read by immunoSEQ multiplex PCR, and TCRdb kept only the in-frame ones, dropping some. The table has approximately 330,000 clones, more than 9.5% seen once; the top ten hold about 0.014%. Source material: naive CD4+ T cells from blood. These receptor sequences come from a woman aged 25 to 39 in good health. Each CDR3 is given with its conserved first and last residue. The order of the fields is V gene, D gene, clone size, J gene, CDR3 protein, CDR3 DNA. A D gene is named only where the DNA matches it firmly. Clone size is not always given. Where it is, it says once, few, many or a class for expanded clones.

>TRBV4-2|TRBD2|.|TRBJ2-1
CASNGGLAGGNEQFF
TGTGCCAGCAACGGGGGACTAGCGGGAGGGAATGAGCAGTTCTTC
>TRBV7-2|TRBD1|.|TRBJ1-1
CASSLGQPGQWHTEAFF
TGTGCCAGCAGCTTAGGACAGCCGGGACAGTGGCACACTGAAGCTTTCTTT
>TRBV7-2|.|few|TRBJ2-5
CASSPTVERGETQYF
TGTGCCAGCAGCCCGACGGTGGAGCGCGGGGAGACCCAGTACTTC
>TRBV5-1|TRBD2|few|TRBJ2-2
CASNGLAGGELFF
TGCGCCAGCAACGGACTAGCGGGCGGGGAGCTGTTTTTT
>TRBV27|.|.|TRBJ2-1
CASGLIRHIEQFF
TGTGCCAGCGGACTGATTAGACACATCGAGCAGTTCTTC
>TRBV18|.|few|TRBJ2-5
CASSPLQGSQETQYF
TGTGCCAGCTCACCACTACAGGGATCACAAGAGACCCAGTACTTC
>TRBV5-1|TRBD2|.|TRBJ2-3
CASSVGLAEDTDTQYF
TGCGCCAGCAGCGTGGGACTAGCGGAGGACACAGATACGCAGTATTTT
>TRBV11-2|TRBD1|few|TRBJ2-6
CASSLASRTGGSGANVLTF
TGTGCCAGCAGCTTAGCCAGTCGGACAGGGGGCTCTGGGGCCAACGTCCTGACTTTC
>TRBV19|TRBD1|.|TRBJ1-5
CASSGRQGPHSNQPQHF
TGTGCCAGTAGTGGCAGACAGGGACCCCATAGCAATCAGCCCCAGCATTTT
>TRBV7-2|TRBD1|few|TRBJ2-7
CASSRRDRASYEQYF
TGTGCCAGCAGCCGCCGGGACAGGGCCTCCTACGAGCAGTACTTC
>TRBV5-6|TRBD2|few|TRBJ2-4
CASSLWTSGRSKNIQYF
TGTGCCAGCAGCCTATGGACTAGCGGGAGAAGTAAAAACATTCAGTACTTC
>TRBV30|.|.|TRBJ2-3
CAWKNLPSTDTQYF
TGTGCCTGGAAGAACTTGCCTAGCACAGATACGCAGTATTTT
>TRBV5-1|TRBD2|few|TRBJ2-1
CASSPTSGLSNEQFF
TGCGCCAGCAGCCCGACTAGCGGTCTATCCAATGAGCAGTTCTTC
>TRBV7-2|TRBD2|.|TRBJ2-7
CASSFSGTVNEQYF
TGTGCCAGCAGCTTTAGCGGGACCGTCAACGAGCAGTACTTC
>TRBV20-1|TRBD2|.|TRBJ2-1
CSASGRTEQFF
TGCAGTGCTAGCGGGAGGACTGAGCAGTTCTTC
>TRBV7-9|.|once|TRBJ2-5
CASSPQRRGRGETQYF
TGTGCCAGCAGCCCCCAAAGGAGGGGACGAGGGGAGACCCAGTACTTC
>TRBV5-1|TRBD1|few|TRBJ2-5
CASSRTGGETQYF
TGCGCCAGCAGCAGGACAGGGGGAGAGACCCAGTACTTC
>TRBV7-2|.|.|TRBJ1-2
CASSLRMTETTNYGYTF
TGTGCCAGCAGCTTGAGAATGACGGAGACTACTAACTATGGCTACACCTTC
>TRBV5-1|TRBD1|few|TRBJ2-7
CASGPGTGGVEQYF
TGCGCCAGCGGACCCGGGACAGGGGGTGTCGAGCAGTACTTC
>TRBV19|TRBD2|few|TRBJ2-7
CASSILTSGGSTYEQYF
TGTGCCAGTAGTATTCTCACTAGCGGCGGGTCGACTTACGAGCAGTACTTC
>TRBV18|.|.|TRBJ2-5
CASSNTQALRTQYF
TGTGCCAGCTCCAATACACAGGCATTGAGAACCCAGTACTTC
>TRBV5-1|TRBD1|.|TRBJ1-1
CASSLGGTGNTEAFF
TGCGCCAGCAGCTTGGGCGGGACAGGGAACACTGAAGCTTTCTTT
>TRBV7-2|.|few|TRBJ2-2
CASTSTGELFF
TGTGCCAGCACCTCCACCGGGGAGCTGTTTTTT
>TRBV2|.|.|TRBJ2-5
CASSYTVQETQYF
TGTGCCAGCAGTTATACAGTCCAAGAGACCCAGTACTTC
>TRBV6-1|TRBD1|few|TRBJ2-4
CAITPRDRAMYF
TGTGCCATCACCCCCCGGGACAGGGCTATGTACTTC
>TRBV7-2|.|.|TRBJ2-5
CASSDGGLGSETQYF
TGTGCCAGCAGCGACGGAGGGCTGGGGTCAGAGACCCAGTACTTC
>TRBV9|.|few|TRBJ2-1
CASSVVSGSGSNEQFF
TGTGCCAGCAGCGTAGTCTCAGGATCGGGGAGCAATGAGCAGTTCTTC
>TRBV28|TRBD2|.|TRBJ2-3
CASRTPSGSNSDTQYF
TGTGCCAGCAGAACCCCGAGCGGGAGTAACTCAGATACGCAGTATTTT
>TRBV28|.|.|TRBJ1-4
CASSPGWGHEKLFF
TGTGCCAGCAGCCCCGGGTGGGGCCATGAAAAACTGTTTTTT
>TRBV2|.|.|TRBJ1-2
CASFFRHATGGYTF
TGTGCCAGCTTTTTCCGCCACGCGACAGGCGGCTACACCTTC
>TRBV6-1|.|.|TRBJ2-1
CASRGQLLSYNEQFF
TGTGCCAGCAGAGGACAGCTACTTTCCTACAATGAGCAGTTCTTC
>TRBV11-1|TRBD2|.|TRBJ2-1
CASSRTTSGGSSYNEQFF
TGTGCCAGCAGCCGGACGACTAGCGGGGGGAGCTCCTACAATGAGCAGTTCTTC
>TRBV7-8|TRBD2|.|TRBJ2-7
CASSLVAGGYEQYF
TGTGCCAGCAGCTTAGTAGCGGGAGGCTACGAGCAGTACTTC
>TRBV7-9|TRBD2|many|TRBJ2-7
CVLGEGTYEQYF
TGTGTCCTTGGGGAGGGAACCTACGAGCAGTACTTC
>TRBV9|.|.|TRBJ1-1
CASSAGLTPTEAFF
TGTGCCAGCAGCGCTGGACTCACCCCCACTGAAGCTTTCTTT
>TRBV7-3|TRBD2|few|TRBJ2-5
CASSHASGETQYF
TGTGCCAGCAGCCACGCTAGCGGAGAGACCCAGTACTTC
>TRBV19|TRBD1|few|TRBJ2-7
CASSTDRGNEQYF
TGTGCCAGTAGCACGGACAGGGGGAACGAGCAGTACTTC
>TRBV30|TRBD2|.|TRBJ2-1
CAWSGGSFSYNEQFF
TGTGCCTGGAGCGGCGGGAGTTTCTCCTACAATGAGCAGTTCTTC
>TRBV29-1|.|.|TRBJ1-5
CSVVEDVGNQPQHF
TGCAGCGTTGTGGAGGATGTTGGCAATCAGCCCCAGCATTTT
>TRBV4-3|.|.|TRBJ2-7
CASSQDIGQGLSEQYF
TGCGCCAGCAGCCAAGATATAGGGCAGGGTCTTTCCGAGCAGTACTTC
>TRBV4-3|TRBD2|few|TRBJ2-1
CASSQVNGRPHNEQFF
TGCGCCAGCAGCCAAGTGAACGGGAGGCCCCACAATGAGCAGTTCTTC
>TRBV5-1|TRBD1|few|TRBJ1-1
CASSFSGTGNTEAFF
TGCGCCAGCAGCTTCTCCGGGACAGGGAACACTGAAGCTTTCTTT
>TRBV6-5|TRBD2|.|TRBJ2-1
CASTLLAGGLNEQFF
TGTGCCAGCACCCTTCTAGCGGGAGGGCTCAATGAGCAGTTCTTC
>TRBV6-5|.|.|TRBJ2-1
CASSYLGARYNEQFF
TGTGCCAGCAGTTACCTGGGGGCGCGGTACAATGAGCAGTTCTTC
>TRBV4-3|.|.|TRBJ2-2
CASSQGRELFF
TGCGCCAGCAGCCAAGGGCGGGAGCTGTTTTTT
>TRBV2|.|.|TRBJ1-3
CASMGHLEGDTIYF
TGTGCCAGCATGGGGCATCTCGAGGGGGACACCATATATTTT
>TRBV25-1|.|few|TRBJ2-1
CASSVGGSYNEQFF
TGTGCCAGCAGTGTTGGAGGGAGCTACAATGAGCAGTTCTTC
>TRBV25-1|TRBD2|few|TRBJ2-5
CASSVALAGTETQYF
TGTGCCAGCAGTGTAGCACTAGCGGGAACAGAGACCCAGTACTTC
>TRBV9|TRBD1|few|TRBJ1-1
CASSVGSGGYTEAFF
TGTGCCAGCAGCGTAGGTTCAGGGGGCTACACTGAAGCTTTCTTT
>TRBV30|.|few|TRBJ2-3
CAWNPKTGYTDTQYF
TGTGCCTGGAATCCAAAGACAGGCTACACAGATACGCAGTATTTT
>TRBV30|.|.|TRBJ2-3
CAWSVTNTQYF
TGTGCCTGGAGTGTAACAAATACGCAGTATTTT
>TRBV7-9|.|few|TRBJ1-2
CASSRNRPGIDYGYTF
TGTGCCAGCAGCCGGAATCGTCCGGGTATAGACTATGGCTACACCTTC
>TRBV5-1|.|few|TRBJ1-1
CASTSSEITEAFF
TGCGCCAGCACAAGTTCAGAAATAACCGAAGCTTTCTTT
>TRBV7-9|TRBD2|many|TRBJ2-7
CASSRTAGVVEQYF
TGTGCCAGCAGCCGGACCGCGGGAGTAGTCGAGCAGTACTTC
>TRBV5-1|.|few|TRBJ2-7
CASSLAGTSSYEQYF
TGCGCCAGCAGCTTGGCCGGGACATCAAGCTACGAGCAGTACTTC
>TRBV4-3|TRBD2|few|TRBJ2-7
CAGGAGGGYEQYF
TGCGCCGGCGGGGCGGGAGGGGGGTACGAGCAGTACTTC
>TRBV7-2|.|.|TRBJ1-5
CASSLASRGNQPQHF
TGTGCCAGCAGCTTAGCTTCCCGGGGCAATCAGCCCCAGCATTTT